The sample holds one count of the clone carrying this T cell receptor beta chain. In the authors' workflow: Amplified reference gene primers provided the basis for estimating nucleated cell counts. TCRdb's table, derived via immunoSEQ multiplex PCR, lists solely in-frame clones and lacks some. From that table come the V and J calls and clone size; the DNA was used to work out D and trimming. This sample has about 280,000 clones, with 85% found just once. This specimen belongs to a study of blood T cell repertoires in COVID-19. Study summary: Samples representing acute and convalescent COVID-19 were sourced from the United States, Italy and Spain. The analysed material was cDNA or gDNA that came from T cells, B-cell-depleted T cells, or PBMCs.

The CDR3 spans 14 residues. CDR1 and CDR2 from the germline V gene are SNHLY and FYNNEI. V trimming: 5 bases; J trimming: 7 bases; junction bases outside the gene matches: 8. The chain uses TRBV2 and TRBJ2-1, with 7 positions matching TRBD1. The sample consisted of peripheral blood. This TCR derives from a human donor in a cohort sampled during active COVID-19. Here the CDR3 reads CASSYLTGRNEQFF. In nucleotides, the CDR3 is TGTGCCAGCAGTTACCTGACAGGGCGAAATGAGCAGTTCTTC. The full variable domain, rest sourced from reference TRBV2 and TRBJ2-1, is EPEVTQTPSHQVTQMGQEVILRCVPISNHLYFYWYRQILGQKVEFLVSFYNNEISEKSEIFDDQFSVERPDGSNFTLKIRSTKLEDSAMYFCASSYLTGRNEQFFGPGTRLTVL.